The present T cell receptor beta chain was sequenced within a study of blood T cell repertoires in COVID-19. Overall study context: The cDNA or gDNA used as material had been derived from T cells, B-cell-depleted T cells, or PBMCs.

In the authors' methods: Amplification from reference gene primers served as the basis for estimated nucleated cell counts. TCRdb's table, derived via immunoSEQ multiplex PCR, lists solely in-frame clones and lacks some. V and J calls and clone size are those listed in that table; D and trimming were worked out from the DNA. The data contain about 480,000 clones, more than 75% of them seen just once; the ten biggest clones take up 1.5% to 2%. Living in 24 US areas, the participants were between 18 and 89 years of age. Participant reports of clinical history set cohort assignment. Losses at the gene ends were 5 bases for V and 10 bases for J; bases not matched to a gene: 4. The CDR3 is 11 amino acids. The germline V gene has CDR1 MGHRA and CDR2 YSYEKL.

The sample comprised PBMCs or T cells enriched from blood (not recorded which). V usage is TRBV4-1 and J usage is TRBJ1-1, with 7 bases aligning to TRBD1. The sequence derives from a woman aged 40 to 50 who had recovered from COVID-19. CDR3 sequence (DNA): TGCGCCAGCAGCTCATCAGGGGGAGCTTTCTTT. Protein: CASSSSGGAFF.